This T cell receptor beta chain was captured by sequencing in a study of graft-versus-host responses after intestinal transplantation. This clone came up a few times. As yet, its antigen is unknown. The method was immunoSEQ multiplex PCR; TCRdb's version includes in-frame clones alone and lacks a portion of them. The profile shows 25,000 to 30,000 clones, about three quarters of them singletons. General study points: Allografts of patients with graft-donor T cell macrochimerism showed high graft-versus-host to host-versus-graft clone ratios.

Lymphocytes (intraepithelial and lamina propria) were released by processing the graft tissue. The CDR3 totals 15 residues. Trimming pared 1 base from V and 0 bases from J, leaving 10 bases between. Germline V lookup: CDR1 SGHTA, CDR2 FQGNSA. The receptor was isolated from a human patient who received an intestinal transplant, so some T cells may come from the graft donor. The chain is built from TRBV7-2 and TRBJ2-7; TRBD2 is a possible D gene (6 bases). Sequencing used ileum tissue, obtained 98 days after intestinal transplantation. CDR3 DNA: TGTGCCAGCAGCTTAGGAGGAGGGATCTCCTACGAGCAGTACTTC. It yields the protein CASSLGGGISYEQYF. Complete variable domain (other parts from reference TRBV7-2 and TRBJ2-7): GAGVSQSPSNKVTEKGKDVELRCDPISGHTALYWYRQSLGQGLEFLIYFQGNSAPDKSGLPSDRFSAERTGGSVSTLTIQRTQQEDSAVYLCASSLGGGISYEQYFGPGTRLTVT.